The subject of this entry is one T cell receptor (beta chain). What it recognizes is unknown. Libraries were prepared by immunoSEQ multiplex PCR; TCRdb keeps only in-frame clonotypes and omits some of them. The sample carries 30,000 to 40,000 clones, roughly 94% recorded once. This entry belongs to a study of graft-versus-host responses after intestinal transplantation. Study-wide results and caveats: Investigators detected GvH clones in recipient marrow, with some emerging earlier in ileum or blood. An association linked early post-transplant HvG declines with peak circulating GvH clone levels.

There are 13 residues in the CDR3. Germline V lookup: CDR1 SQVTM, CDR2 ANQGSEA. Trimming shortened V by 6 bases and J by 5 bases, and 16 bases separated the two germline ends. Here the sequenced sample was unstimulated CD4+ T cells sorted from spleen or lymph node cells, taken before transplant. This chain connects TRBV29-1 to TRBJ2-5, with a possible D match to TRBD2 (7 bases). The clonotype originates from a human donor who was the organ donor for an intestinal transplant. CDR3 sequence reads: CSVPPGGRETQYF. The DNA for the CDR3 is TGCAGCGTGCCCCCGGGGGGCAGGGAGACCCAGTACTTC.